Listed below are T cell receptor beta chains from one sample, sequenced in a study of beta chain features in type 1 diabetes. The data were produced by immunoSEQ multiplex PCR, yet TCRdb's version contains in-frame clones alone and is incomplete. This table has fewer than 25,000 clones, roughly 69% appearing once. Sequenced material: Tregs from blood. Receptors originate from a woman aged 40 to 49 in good health. Each CDR3 is given with its conserved first and last residue. A D gene is named only where the DNA matches it firmly. Rows may omit the clone size; those that give it use once, few, many or a size class.

d_call | j_call | v_call | clone_size | cdr3_nt | cdr3_aa
. | TRBJ2-1 | TRBV6-5 | . | TGTGCCAGCAGCCTGCCAGGGAATGAGCAGTTCTTC | CASSLPGNEQFF
. | TRBJ1-5 | TRBV7-9 | once | TGTGCCAGCAGCTTAGCCAGCGCGGGGGAAAGCAATCAGCCCCAGCATTTT | CASSLASAGESNQPQHF
. | TRBJ2-1 | TRBV5-6 | few | TGTGCCAGCAGCGTATACGAGACAGTAGATTACAATGAGCAGTTCTTC | CASSVYETVDYNEQFF
TRBD1 | TRBJ2-3 | TRBV5-1 | . | TGCGCCAGCAGCCCCGGACAGGCTAGCACAGATACGCAGTATTTT | CASSPGQASTDTQYF
. | TRBJ2-6 | TRBV2 | . | TGTGCCAGCAGTGAAGCCGATCCAGGGATTTTTGGGGCCAACGTCCTGACTTTC | CASSEADPGIFGANVLTF
. | TRBJ1-6 | TRBV6-5 | . | TGTGCCAGCAGAACGGGGGAGGGAAATTCACCCCTCCACTTT | CASRTGEGNSPLHF
. | TRBJ1-2 | TRBV14 | few | TGTGCCAGCAGCCAAGTTGGGCAGGCCCCCTATGGCTACACCTTC | CASSQVGQAPYGYTF
. | TRBJ1-1 | TRBV19 | few | TGTGCCAGTAGTATAAGTGCGAATCTTGAAGCTTTCTTT | CASSISANLEAFF
. | TRBJ2-3 | TRBV29-1 | . | TGCAGCGTTGATTGGGGCGTGGGAGATACGCAGTATTTT | CSVDWGVGDTQYF
. | TRBJ1-5 | TRBV5-6 | . | TGTGCCAGCAGCTTGTTTTTGGCGGATCAGCCCCAGCATTTT | CASSLFLADQPQHF
TRBD2 | TRBJ2-3 | TRBV7-2 | few | TGTGCCAGCAGCCCCCGGACTAGCGGGGGGCGAGCACGGCAGTATTTT | CASSPRTSGGRARQYF
. | TRBJ2-1 | TRBV4-3 | . | TGCGCCAGCAGCCGAGGGGACTATGAGCAGTTCTTC | CASSRGDYEQFF
TRBD1 | TRBJ1-3 | TRBV9 | . | TGTGCCAGCAGCCAAGGACAGACAGGGGCCATCACTGGAAACACCATATATTTT | CASSQGQTGAITGNTIYF
TRBD1 | TRBJ2-7 | TRBV28 | . | TGTGCCAGCAGCTTCGCAGGGGGCACCTACGAGCAGTACTTC | CASSFAGGTYEQYF
. | TRBJ1-2 | TRBV27 | . | TGTGCCAGCAGTCCCGCTCCGGACAGATTCTATGGCTACACCTTC | CASSPAPDRFYGYTF
. | TRBJ2-5 | TRBV21-1 | . | TGCGCCATTACGACAGGGATTAGGGAGACCCAGTACTTC | CAITTGIRETQYF
. | TRBJ2-6 | TRBV19 | once | TGTGCCAGTAGTATTGCGGGGGCAGGGGCCAACGTCCTGACTTTC | CASSIAGAGANVLTF
. | TRBJ2-1 | TRBV25-1 | . | TGTGCCAGCAGTCCAAGCGGGCACAATGAGCAGTTCTTC | CASSPSGHNEQFF
. | TRBJ2-7 | TRBV2 | few | TGTGCCAGCAGTGAAGGGACAGAAAGCTACGAGCAGTACTTC | CASSEGTESYEQYF
. | TRBJ2-3 | TRBV2 | . | TGTGCCAGCAGTGAAAGGGGCTCGCAGTATTTT | CASSERGSQYF
TRBD2 | TRBJ2-5 | TRBV6-6 | . | TGTGCCAGCAGTTACTCCTGGGCGGGGGGTGAGACCCAGTACTTC | CASSYSWAGGETQYF
. | TRBJ1-5 | TRBV7-2 | . | TGTGCCAGTGCGTACGCGGTCAATCAGCCCCAGCATTTT | CASAYAVNQPQHF
. | TRBJ2-1 | TRBV6-5 | . | TGTGCCAGCAGTCATGACGCGGGCCTAATGTTCTTC | CASSHDAGLMFF
. | TRBJ1-1 | TRBV18 | . | TGTGCCAGCTCACCGGGTACCGGGAGTCTTTGGGCTTTCTTT | CASSPGTGSLWAFF
TRBD1 | TRBJ2-7 | TRBV5-1 | . | TGCGCCAGCAGCTTGAAGTCAGGGGGCGGCGAGCAGTACTTC | CASSLKSGGGEQYF